This T cell receptor beta chain was sequenced during a study of T cell clones after liver transplantation. Study summary: HCV positivity affected three of eight recipients; the rest lacked autoimmune or viral indications. Patients counted as tolerant after at least one year off all immunosuppression, enzymes not exceeding twice normal. Study-wide findings and caveats: Small, mixed patient groups and varying post-transplant times limit these conclusions.

Of note for this clone: The antigen is not known.

TCRdb's copy holds only in-frame clones and misses some; the assay was immunoSEQ multiplex PCR. This repertoire shows tens of thousands of clones, around four fifths found once; its top ten account for under 2.5%. Trimming removed 7 bases from V and 11 bases from J; junction bases left unmatched: 11. The CDR3 is 13 residues long. Germline CDR1 is MDHEN and CDR2 is SYDVKM. The receptor was isolated from a human patient who received a liver transplant. Some T cells may have come from the graft donor. The chain combines TRBV28 with TRBJ2-7; 10 bases agree with TRBD1. This sample comprised CD4+ T cells from blood, obtained about 50 months after liver transplant. DNA for the CDR3: TGTGCCAGCAACCTCACCCCGGGACAGGGGAAGTACTTC. It specifies CASNLTPGQGKYF.